This passage covers 27 T cell receptor beta chains from one sample sequenced in a study of OX40 agonist ivuxolimab in advanced cancers. Assay: immunoSEQ multiplex PCR; the TCRdb copy retains only in-frame clones and omits some. Altogether more than 20,000 clones are present, 70% to 85% being singletons, with the ten largest covering less than 35%. Sequenced material: CD4+ or CD8+ T cells sorted from blood, taken in a trial of the OX40 agonist ivuxolimab. These receptor sequences come from an adult with an advanced solid tumor such as melanoma, head and neck, liver or kidney cancer.

The chain recombines TRBV19 with TRBJ2-1, with a weak D call TRBD1 (6 bases). V was pared by 3 bases and J by 5 bases, with 11 bases between. This CDR3 contains 14 residues. Germline CDR1 and CDR2: LNHDA and SQIVND (reference sequence). CDR3 in amino acids: CASSMWGQHNEQFF. The CDR3 DNA reads as TGTGCCAGTAGTATGTGGGGACAACACAATGAGCAGTTCTTC. The full variable domain, its missing parts supplied by reference TRBV19 and TRBJ2-1, is DGGITQSPKYLFRKEGQNVTLSCEQNLNHDAMYWYRQDPGQGLRLIYYSQIVNDFQKGDIAEGYSVSREKKESFPLTVTSAQKNPTAFYLCASSMWGQHNEQFFGPGTRLTVL.

The V call is TRBV28, the J call TRBJ1-1, with unresolved D. The germline V and J ends were trimmed by 6 bases and 1 base, with 21 bases remaining between them. The CDR3 extends over 17 amino acids. Germline CDR1 and CDR2: MDHEN and SYDVKM. The CDR3 reads CASSVEADLIPNTEAFF. In DNA, the CDR3 is TGTGCCAGCAGCGTAGAGGCGGATCTCATCCCGAACACTGAAGCTTTCTTT.

The chain recombines TRBV2 with TRBJ2-3; D is perhaps TRBD1 (6 bases). The germline CDR1 and CDR2 sequences are SNHLY and FYNNEI. V lost 3 bases and J lost 2, with 18 bases in between. The CDR3 runs to 17 residues. The CDR3 sequence is CASSDGGIFSATDTQYF. DNA of the CDR3: TGTGCCAGCAGTGATGGGGGCATCTTTTCCGCCACAGATACGCAGTATTTT.

In nucleotides, the CDR3 is TGTGCCAGCAGTTACCAAGGGCGGAACACTGAAGCTTTCTTT. It encodes CASSYQGRNTEAFF. The J gene is TRBJ1-1, the V gene TRBV6-5; D gene uncertain. This CDR3 spans 14 amino acids. V gave up 2 bases and J gave up 1 base, with 8 bases separating them. Germline-derived CDR1 and CDR2 are MNHEY and SVGAGI.

This clone was seen more than once but under ten times. V gene TRBV29-1 combines with J gene TRBJ2-7; D possibly corresponds to TRBD1 (6 bases). V lost 5 bases and J 1 base, leaving 12 bases between the germline ends. Germline assignment: CDR1 SQVTM and CDR2 ANQGSEA. The CDR3 consists of 13 residues. For the CDR3, the DNA is TGCAGCGTTTTGGACAGCACGTCCTACGAGCAGTACTTC. It encodes CSVLDSTSYEQYF.

J is TRBJ1-2 and V is TRBV7-9, with D maybe TRBD1 (6 bases). Germline assignment: CDR1 SEHNR and CDR2 FQNEAQ (reference sequence). The CDR3 spans 14 residues. V gave up 7 bases and J gave up 4 bases, with 16 bases separating them. CDR3 sequence reads: CASNRGGGSYGYTF. CDR3 DNA sequence: TGTGCCAGCAACAGAGGCGGGGGCAGCTATGGCTACACCTTC. Complete variable domain (other parts from reference TRBV7-9 and TRBJ1-2): DTGVSQNPRHKITKRGQNVTFRCDPISEHNRLYWYRQTLGQGPEFLTYFQNEAQLEKSRLLSDRFSAERPKGSFSTLEIQRTEQGDSAMYLCASNRGGGSYGYTFGSGTRLTVV.

This chain uses TRBV2 with TRBJ2-7; TRBD2 matches 14 bases. This CDR3 has 18 residues. Germline V gene sequence: CDR1 SNHLY, CDR2 FYNNEI. V shed 6 bases, J shed 6 bases, and the junction held 16 bases outside the gene matches. CDR3 nucleotide sequence: TGTGCCAGCAGGGTTGGACTAGCGGGAGGAAAGACAAGCAGCGAGCAGTACTTC. Translated: CASRVGLAGGKTSSEQYF. The complete variable domain, with remaining parts taken from reference TRBV2 and TRBJ2-7, reads EPEVTQTPSHQVTQMGQEVILRCVPISNHLYFYWYRQILGQKVEFLVSFYNNEISEKSEIFDDQFSVERPDGSNFTLKIRSTKLEDSAMYFCASRVGLAGGKTSSEQYFGPGTRLTVT.

This clone was counted only a few times. V usage is TRBV11-2 and J usage is TRBJ2-2; 8 nucleotides line up with TRBD2. In germline, CDR1 is SGHAT, CDR2 FQNNGV. J was trimmed by 2 bases and V by 4 bases; bases with no gene match: 6. CDR3 length equals 16 residues. CDR3: CASSWQTSVNTGELFF. CDR3 nucleotide sequence: TGTGCCAGCAGCTGGCAGACTAGCGTTAACACCGGGGAGCTGTTTTTT.

The chain combines TRBV28 with TRBJ2-5; possible D gene TRBD2, 6 bases. Trimming took off 6 bases at V and 5 bases at J, with 19 bases between the two ends. Germline V gene sequence: CDR1 MDHEN, CDR2 SYDVKM. This CDR3 is built from 15 residues. The CDR3 spells CASSRRLDYRETQYF. In DNA form, the CDR3 reads TGTGCCAGCAGCCGACGCCTGGACTATAGGGAGACCCAGTACTTC. The entire variable domain, with the rest obtained from reference TRBV28 and TRBJ2-5, is as follows: DVKVTQSSRYLVKRTGEKVFLECVQDMDHENMFWYRQDPGLGLRLIYFSYDVKMKEKGDIPEGYSVSREKKERFSLILESASTNQTSMYLCASSRRLDYRETQYFGPGTRLLVL.

The V call is TRBV27, the J call TRBJ2-7; 7 positions match TRBD2. V dropped 5 bases and J dropped 4; count of bases not matched to a gene: 8. This CDR3 region has 14 residues. Germline V lookup: CDR1 MNHEY, CDR2 SMNVEV (reference sequence). The CDR3 nucleotides read TGTGCCAGCAGTCCTTGGCGGGAGAGATACGAGCAGTACTTC. It specifies CASSPWRERYEQYF.

The gene calls are TRBV6-1 and TRBJ1-1, with no clear D. Germline lookup yields CDR1 MNHNS and CDR2 SASEGT. The CDR3 contains 12 residues. V lost 5 bases and J 5 bases, leaving 9 bases between the germline ends. CDR3 loop: CASSQSWTEAFF. The CDR3 nucleotides read TGTGCCAGCAGTCAATCTTGGACTGAAGCTTTCTTT.

The rearrangement joins TRBV18 to TRBJ1-3; no definite D call. The CDR3 runs to 13 residues. Trimming left V 3 bases short and J 0 bases short, with 3 bases between. In germline, CDR1 is KGHSH, CDR2 LQKENI. The CDR3 loop reads CASSPASGNTIYF. CDR3 bases: TGTGCCAGCTCACCTGCCTCTGGAAACACCATATATTTT.

V usage is TRBV5-4 and J usage is TRBJ2-1; the D is unclear. This CDR3 is built from 13 residues. The germline V and J ends were trimmed by 0 bases and 5 bases, with 6 bases remaining between them. Germline V gene lookup returns CDR1 SGHNT and CDR2 YYREEE (reference sequence). CDR3 coding DNA: TGTGCCAGCAGCTTGGACTGGAACAATGAGCAGTTCTTC. Translated: CASSLDWNNEQFF.

The sample holds one count of this clone. The chain uses TRBV7-9 and TRBJ2-2; 7 bases are a match to TRBD1. From germline, CDR1 is SEHNR and CDR2 FQNEAQ (reference sequence). Trimming at V came to 5 bases and at J to 4 bases, leaving 7 bases not matched to a gene. The CDR3 length is 15 residues. The CDR3 DNA sequence: TGTGCCAGCAGCGAGACAGGGATTGCCACCGGGGAGCTGTTTTTT. Amino acids: CASSETGIATGELFF. The full variable domain, completed using reference TRBV7-9 and TRBJ2-2, is DTGVSQNPRHKITKRGQNVTFRCDPISEHNRLYWYRQTLGQGPEFLTYFQNEAQLEKSRLLSDRFSAERPKGSFSTLEIQRTEQGDSAMYLCASSETGIATGELFFGEGSRLTVL.

The sample holds a few counts of this clone. The V and J genes are TRBV18 and TRBJ1-5; TRBD1 matches 7 bases. The CDR3 sequence is 13 residues long. The V gene end was trimmed by 3 bases and the J gene end by 4 bases; junction bases not matched to a gene: 0. The germline CDR1 and CDR2 sequences are KGHSH and LQKENI. CDR3 region: CASSPGQNQPQHF. Written as DNA, the CDR3 is TGTGCCAGCTCACCGGGACAGAATCAGCCCCAGCATTTT.

The rearrangement uses TRBV7-9 and TRBJ2-7, with unresolved D. The CDR3 has 14 amino acids. With 1 base removed from V and 3 bases from J, the gap between germline ends came to 10 bases. Germline V gene lookup returns CDR1 SEHNR and CDR2 FQNEAQ (reference sequence). CDR3 sequence (DNA): TGTGCCAGCAGCTTAGAAGGCGGCTACTACGAGCAGTACTTC. This translates into CASSLEGGYYEQYF.

The V call is TRBV28, the J call TRBJ1-2; perhaps TRBD1 as D (6 bases). V lost 7 bases and J lost 4, with 16 bases in between. This CDR3 has 14 residues. Germline CDR1 is MDHEN and CDR2 is SYDVKM. Written as DNA, the CDR3 is TGTGCCAGCACTCCCGGGACATGGGGCTATGGCTACACCTTC. Protein: CASTPGTWGYGYTF.

This clone was counted between two and nine times. This chain connects TRBV6-5 to TRBJ2-7; TRBD1 matches 9 bases. V was pared by 0 bases and J by 3 bases, with 6 bases of the junction left unmatched. The CDR3 spans 16 residues. Looked up from germline, CDR1 is MNHEY and CDR2 is SVGAGI. CDR3 in amino acids: CASSYSRGTGIYEQYF. The CDR3 nucleotides are TGTGCCAGCAGTTACTCGCGCGGGACAGGGATCTACGAGCAGTACTTC.

The V call is TRBV5-8, the J call TRBJ1-2, with D maybe TRBD1 (6 bases). The CDR3 length is 17 residues. V gave up 0 bases and J gave up 3 bases, with 18 bases separating them. Germline V gene sequence: CDR1 SGHTS, CDR2 YDEGEE. The DNA for the CDR3 is TGTGCCAGCAGCTTGGCCGGGGGGCCTTCCTCTGACTATGGCTACACCTTC. Encoded protein: CASSLAGGPSSDYGYTF.

The V and J genes are TRBV5-1 and TRBJ2-5, with 9 bases identical to TRBD1. The J call is uncertain, as TRBJ2-7 better fits the DNA end. Germline-derived CDR1 and CDR2 are SGHRS and YFSETQ. The CDR3 has 17 residues. This CDR3 reads CASSSNTPGTGFYEQYF. The CDR3 coding sequence is TGCGCCAGCAGCTCTAACACACCCGGGACAGGGTTCTACGAGCAGTACTTC.

The rearrangement uses TRBV27 and TRBJ1-4; D call uncertain. The CDR3 is made up of 13 amino acids. The germline V gene has CDR1 MNHEY and CDR2 SMNVEV (reference sequence). The ends were cut back, 6 bases at V and 1 base at J, with 6 bases in the middle. The CDR3 loop reads CASRRETNEKLFF. Written as DNA, the CDR3 is TGTGCCAGCAGACGGGAAACTAATGAAAAACTGTTTTTT.

The genes are TRBV7-9 and TRBJ2-1; 7 nucleotides line up with TRBD1. Germline CDR1 reads SEHNR; CDR2 reads FQNEAQ (reference sequence). V trimming: 1 base; J trimming: 1 base; junction bases outside the gene matches: 4. This CDR3 is built from 16 residues. The DNA of the CDR3 is TGTGCCAGCAGCTTAGGGGGGACAGCGTCCTACAATGAGCAGTTCTTC. Amino acid sequence: CASSLGGTASYNEQFF.

V is TRBV7-8 and J is TRBJ1-2; the D is unclear. Trimming left V 0 bases short and J 8 bases short, with 13 bases between. In germline, CDR1 is SGHVS, CDR2 FQNEAQ. The CDR3 covers 14 residues. For the CDR3, the DNA is TGTGCCAGCAGCTTAGCGCAGGAAGGGAGAGGCTACACCTTC. This gives the protein CASSLAQEGRGYTF.

The chain links TRBV27 to TRBJ2-1; D is perhaps TRBD2 (5 bases). Per the germline V gene, CDR1 is MNHEY and CDR2 is SMNVEV (reference sequence). The length of the CDR3 is 15 residues. V was trimmed by 7 bases and J by 3 bases, leaving 16 bases between them. CDR3 nucleotide sequence: TGTGCCAGCACCGCGGCGGGTGTCGGCTACAATGAGCAGTTCTTC. Amino acid sequence: CASTAAGVGYNEQFF.

The V and J genes are TRBV5-1 and TRBJ1-1; the match to TRBD1 covers 7 bases. Germline CDR1 and CDR2: SGHRS and YFSETQ. V dropped 2 bases and J dropped 5; count of bases not matched to a gene: 9. CDR3 length: 15 residues. In nucleotides, the CDR3 is TGCGCCAGCAGCTTAGAACAGGGGCAGGGAACTGAAGCTTTCTTT. This gives the protein CASSLEQGQGTEAFF.

This clone occurred a few times. This chain links TRBV5-1 with TRBJ2-1; 11 bases agree with TRBD2. V shed 4 bases and J 6 bases; nucleotides not matched to a gene: 9. CDR3 length: 16 amino acids. CDR1 is SGHRS, CDR2 YFSETQ, per germline. For the CDR3, the DNA is TGCGCCAGCAGCCGGAAACTAGCGGGAGATTTCAATGAGCAGTTCTTC. This gives the protein CASSRKLAGDFNEQFF.

V is TRBV27 and J is TRBJ1-5; D not certain. Per the germline V gene, CDR1 is MNHEY and CDR2 is SMNVEV (reference sequence). Trimming stripped 4 bases from V and 0 bases from J, with 19 bases between. This CDR3 is 18 amino acids long. The CDR3 protein is CASSSRRVGIYSNQPQHF. The CDR3 DNA sequence: TGTGCCAGCAGTTCGCGAAGGGTCGGGATCTATAGCAATCAGCCCCAGCATTTT.